The source of this T cell receptor beta chain is a study of T cell changes during pregnancy in multiple sclerosis. Profiled with immunoSEQ multiplex PCR; TCRdb holds only in-frame clones, not every one. The sample has around 35,000 clones, around 94% seen once. This CDR3 spans 16 amino acids. The sequence derives from a female donor with multiple sclerosis, enrolled in a pregnancy study. Sequenced input: PBMCs (not recorded whether the cells were cultured). The chain recombines TRBV21-1 with TRBJ1-1. TRBV21-1 is recorded as a pseudogene. CDR3 residues: CASSQPGRDKRTEAFF. The CDR3, as DNA: TGTGCCAGCAGCCAACCCGGGCGAGATAAGAGGACTGAAGCTTTCTTT.